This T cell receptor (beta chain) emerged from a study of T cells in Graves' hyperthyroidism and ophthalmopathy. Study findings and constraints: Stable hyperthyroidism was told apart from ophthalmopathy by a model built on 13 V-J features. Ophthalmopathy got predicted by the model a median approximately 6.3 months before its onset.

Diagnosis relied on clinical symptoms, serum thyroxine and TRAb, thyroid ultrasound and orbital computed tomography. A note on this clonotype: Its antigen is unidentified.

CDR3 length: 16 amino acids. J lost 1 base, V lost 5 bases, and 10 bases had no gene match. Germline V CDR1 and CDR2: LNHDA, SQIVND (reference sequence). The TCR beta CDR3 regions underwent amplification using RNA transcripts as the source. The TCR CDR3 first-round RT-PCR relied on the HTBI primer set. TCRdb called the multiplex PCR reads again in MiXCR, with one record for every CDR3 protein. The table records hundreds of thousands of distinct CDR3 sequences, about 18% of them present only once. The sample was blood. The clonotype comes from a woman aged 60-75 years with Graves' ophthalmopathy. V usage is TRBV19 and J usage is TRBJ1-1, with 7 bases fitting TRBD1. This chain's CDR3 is CASSSTPGTENTEAFF. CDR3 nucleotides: TGTGCCAGTAGTTCCACCCCCGGGACAGAGAACACTGAAGCTTTCTTT.